This is a list of T cell receptor beta chains from one sample in a study of brain T cells in children with intractable seizures. Assay used: immunoSEQ multiplex PCR; TCRdb lists only in-frame clones, some missing. This sample has approximately 77,000 clones, with 90% to 95% found just once. This specimen consisted of peripheral blood, obtained at surgery. These receptors all stem from a boy under two years old with tuberous sclerosis and intractable seizures. The CDR3 runs from the conserved cysteine through the conserved F or W. Where a row states a size, it is once, few, many or the class of an expanded clone; other rows omit it.

TRBJ1-2,TRBV13,-,CASSGAQGFGYGYTF
TRBJ1-2,TRBV7-3,-,CASSLTAGDGYTF
TRBJ1-5,TRBV24-1,-,CATSDFGQPQHF
TRBJ2-7,TRBV6-5,-,CASSSPTSGNYEQYF
TRBJ2-7,TRBV19,once,CASSMSHSLGQSDEQYF
TRBJ2-1,TRBV25-1,-,CASSRDRVSYNEQFF
TRBJ1-4,TRBV19,-,CASSILDREILFF
TRBJ1-4,TRBV11-2,-,CASSLRWGQGEKLFF
TRBJ2-7,TRBV2,-,CASSPLQGTAYEQYF
TRBJ2-7,TRBV28,-,CASSFFDREESYEQYF
TRBJ2-1,TRBV9,-,CASTPRASSYNEQFF
TRBJ2-7,TRBV7-3,-,CASSESWGYEQYF
TRBJ2-1,TRBV6-5,-,CASRPGTSGYNEQFF
TRBJ1-2,TRBV2,-,CASRIGQGSGYTF
TRBJ2-1,TRBV7-3,-,CASSSRGSTNEQFF
TRBJ1-1,TRBV2,-,CASGYRGGTEAFF
TRBJ1-1,TRBV6-1,-,CASSEGNIKTEAFF
TRBJ2-1,TRBV6-5,-,CASNSKDRGGAEQFF
TRBJ2-1,TRBV28,-,CASTQTDHYNEQFF
TRBJ2-7,TRBV3-1/TRBV3-2,-,CASSHSDRPYEQYF
TRBJ2-1,TRBV27,once,CASSSSDSSYNEQFF
TRBJ2-3,TRBV28,-,CASSPGGSPSTDTQYF
TRBJ2-2,TRBV5-1,-,CASMQGQGNTGELFF
TRBJ1-2,TRBV11-1,-,CASSLATGGNYGYTF
TRBJ1-2,TRBV5-4,-,CASSLVGNYGYTF
TRBJ2-3,TRBV6-5,-,CASSYASGLSTDTQYF
TRBJ2-7,TRBV7-9,-,CASSSTLTDEQYF
TRBJ1-5,TRBV5-6,-,CASNKIGTGNQPQHF
TRBJ2-2,TRBV14,-,CASSLNTGELFF
TRBJ1-3,TRBV3-1/TRBV3-2,once,CASRQDGYSGNTIYF
TRBJ1-6,TRBV2,-,CASSSRDSNSPLHF
TRBJ2-1,TRBV29-1,-,CSVEDLGLAGVRSYNEQFF
TRBJ1-3,TRBV30,-,CAWSVGTGNTIYF
TRBJ2-7,TRBV21-1,-,CASSSRTTKFYEQYF
TRBJ2-5,TRBV11-2,-,CASSSGAYQETQYF
TRBJ1-5,TRBV30,once,CAWSDEGAPSNQPQHF
TRBJ2-1,TRBV27,-,CASSSRTSGGLRNEQFF
TRBJ1-5,TRBV21-1,once,CASSKEAGASGNQPQHF
TRBJ2-7,TRBV18,-,CASSPGDREAYEQYF
TRBJ2-7,TRBV3-1/TRBV3-2,-,CASSQGLAEGRWVGEQYF
TRBJ1-1,TRBV21-1,once,CASTHAHGAFF
TRBJ1-4,TRBV15,-,CATSRTGGREEKLFF
TRBJ1-2,TRBV11-2,-,CASSPYPIGGPDYGYTF
TRBJ2-3,TRBV6-5,-,CASTTRGQGSDTQYF
TRBJ2-7,TRBV29-1,-,CSVARTSGRATYEQYF